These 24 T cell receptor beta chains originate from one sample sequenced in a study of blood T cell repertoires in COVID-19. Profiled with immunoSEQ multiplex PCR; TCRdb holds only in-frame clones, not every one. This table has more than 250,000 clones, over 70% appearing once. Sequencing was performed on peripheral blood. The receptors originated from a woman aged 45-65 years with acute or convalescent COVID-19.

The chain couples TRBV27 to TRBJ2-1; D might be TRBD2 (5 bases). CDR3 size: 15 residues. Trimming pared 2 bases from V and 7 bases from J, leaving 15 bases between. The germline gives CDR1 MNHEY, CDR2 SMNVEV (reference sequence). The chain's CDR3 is CASSLAGSVRNEQFF. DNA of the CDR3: TGTGCCAGCAGTTTAGCAGGTAGCGTCAGAAATGAGCAGTTCTTC.

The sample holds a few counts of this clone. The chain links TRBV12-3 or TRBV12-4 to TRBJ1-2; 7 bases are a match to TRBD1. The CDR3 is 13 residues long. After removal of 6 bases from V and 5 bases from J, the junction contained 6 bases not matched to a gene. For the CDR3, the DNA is TGTGCCAGCAGCGACAGGGTAGAGTATGGCTACACCTTC. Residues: CASSDRVEYGYTF.

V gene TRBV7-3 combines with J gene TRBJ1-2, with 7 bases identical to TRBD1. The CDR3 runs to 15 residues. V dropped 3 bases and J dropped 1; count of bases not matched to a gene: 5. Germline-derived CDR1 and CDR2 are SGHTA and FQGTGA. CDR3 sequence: CASSLIGQDNYGYTF. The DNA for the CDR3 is TGTGCCAGCAGCTTGATCGGACAGGATAACTATGGCTACACCTTC.

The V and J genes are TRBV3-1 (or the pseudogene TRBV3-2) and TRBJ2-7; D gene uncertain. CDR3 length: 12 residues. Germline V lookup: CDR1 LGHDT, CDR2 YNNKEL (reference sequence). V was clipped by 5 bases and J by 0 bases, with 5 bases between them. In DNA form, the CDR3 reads TGTGCCAGCAGCAGCACCTCCTACGAGCAGTACTTC. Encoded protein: CASSSTSYEQYF.

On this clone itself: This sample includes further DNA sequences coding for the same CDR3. CDR3 in DNA: TGTGCCAGCAGCCCTAGCGGGAGCACAGATACGCAGTATTTT. As protein: CASSPSGSTDTQYF. The chain carries TRBV7-3 and TRBJ2-3; TRBD2 matches at 8 bases. The V gene end was trimmed by 5 bases and the J gene end by 0 bases; junction bases not matched to a gene: 1. The CDR3 has 14 residues. The V gene's germline CDR1 is SGHTA and CDR2 FQGTGA.

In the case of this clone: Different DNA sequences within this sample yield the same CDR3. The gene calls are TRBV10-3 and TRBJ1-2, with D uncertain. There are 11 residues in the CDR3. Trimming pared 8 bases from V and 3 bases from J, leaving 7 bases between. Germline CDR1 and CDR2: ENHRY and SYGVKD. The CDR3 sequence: CAIGDDYGYTF. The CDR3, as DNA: TGTGCCATCGGAGATGACTATGGCTACACCTTC.

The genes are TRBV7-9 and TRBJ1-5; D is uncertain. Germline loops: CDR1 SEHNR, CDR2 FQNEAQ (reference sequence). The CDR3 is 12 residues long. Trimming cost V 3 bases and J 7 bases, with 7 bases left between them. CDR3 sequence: CASSLENQPQHF. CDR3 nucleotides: TGTGCCAGCAGCTTGGAGAACCAGCCCCAGCATTTT.

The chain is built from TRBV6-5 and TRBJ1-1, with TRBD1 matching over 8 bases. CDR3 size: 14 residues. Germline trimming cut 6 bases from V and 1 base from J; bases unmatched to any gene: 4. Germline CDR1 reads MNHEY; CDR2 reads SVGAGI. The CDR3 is CASSPGTGNTEAFF. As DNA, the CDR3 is TGTGCCAGCAGCCCCGGGACAGGGAACACTGAAGCTTTCTTT.

This CDR3 is CASSLLSAANEKLFF. The DNA of the CDR3 is TGTGCCAGCAGCTTACTCAGTGCTGCTAATGAAAAACTGTTTTTT. The chain has TRBV7-9 and TRBJ1-4; D call uncertain. Germline CDR1 is SEHNR and CDR2 is FQNEAQ (reference sequence). Deletions cut 2 bases from V and 3 bases from J, with 10 bases between. The CDR3 totals 15 residues.

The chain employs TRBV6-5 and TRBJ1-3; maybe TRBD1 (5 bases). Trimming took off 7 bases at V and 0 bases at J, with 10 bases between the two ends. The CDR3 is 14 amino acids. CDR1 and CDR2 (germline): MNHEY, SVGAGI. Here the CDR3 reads CASTRASSGNTIYF. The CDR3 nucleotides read TGTGCCAGCACCAGGGCCTCCTCTGGAAACACCATATATTTT.

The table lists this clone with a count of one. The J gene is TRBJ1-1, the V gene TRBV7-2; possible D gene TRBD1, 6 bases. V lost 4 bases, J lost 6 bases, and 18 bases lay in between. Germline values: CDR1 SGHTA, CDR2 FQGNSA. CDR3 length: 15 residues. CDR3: CASSSGVGQGSEAFF. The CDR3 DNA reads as TGTGCCAGCAGCTCAGGAGTGGGGCAGGGGTCTGAAGCTTTCTTT.

The CDR3 DNA follows: TGTGCCAGCATCAGACAGGGGGCGGCGGAAAAACTGTTTTTT. Translated: CASIRQGAAEKLFF. The rearrangement joins TRBV2 to TRBJ1-4; TRBD1 agrees at 10 bases. Trimming removed 7 bases from V and 8 bases from J; junction bases left unmatched: 7. The CDR3 has 14 amino acids. CDR1 SNHLY and CDR2 FYNNEI come from the germline V gene.

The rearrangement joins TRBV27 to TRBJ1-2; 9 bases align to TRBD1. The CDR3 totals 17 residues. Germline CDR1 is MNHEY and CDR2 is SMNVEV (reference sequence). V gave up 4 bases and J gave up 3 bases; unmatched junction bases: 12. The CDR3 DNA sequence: TGTGCCAGCAGTTCGACAGGGGGTCGCTGGGAACACTATGGCTACACCTTC. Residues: CASSSTGGRWEHYGYTF.

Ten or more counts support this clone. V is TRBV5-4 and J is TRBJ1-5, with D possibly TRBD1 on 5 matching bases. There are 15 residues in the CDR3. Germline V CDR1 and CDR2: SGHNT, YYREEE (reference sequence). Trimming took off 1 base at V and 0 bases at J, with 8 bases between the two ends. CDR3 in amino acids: CASSLTGDSNQPQHF. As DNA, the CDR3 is TGTGCCAGCAGCTTGACAGGTGATAGCAATCAGCCCCAGCATTTT.

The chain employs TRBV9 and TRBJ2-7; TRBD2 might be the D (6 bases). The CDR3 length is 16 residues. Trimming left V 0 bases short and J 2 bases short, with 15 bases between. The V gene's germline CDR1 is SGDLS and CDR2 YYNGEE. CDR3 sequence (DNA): TGTGCCAGCAGCGTAGGGCCCGTTGGGGGGACCTACGAGCAGTACTTC. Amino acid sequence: CASSVGPVGGTYEQYF.

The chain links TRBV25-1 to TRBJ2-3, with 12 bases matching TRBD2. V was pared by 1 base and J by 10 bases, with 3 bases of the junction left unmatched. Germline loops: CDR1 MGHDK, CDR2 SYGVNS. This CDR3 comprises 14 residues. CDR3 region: CASSESLAGGAQYF. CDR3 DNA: TGTGCCAGCAGTGAATCCCTAGCGGGAGGGGCGCAGTATTTT.

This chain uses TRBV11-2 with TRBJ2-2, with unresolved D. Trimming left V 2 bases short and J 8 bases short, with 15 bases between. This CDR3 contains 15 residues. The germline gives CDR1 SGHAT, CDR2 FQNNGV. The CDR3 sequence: CASSLNPVFFGELFF. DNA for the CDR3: TGTGCCAGCAGCTTAAACCCGGTTTTCTTTGGGGAGCTGTTTTTT.

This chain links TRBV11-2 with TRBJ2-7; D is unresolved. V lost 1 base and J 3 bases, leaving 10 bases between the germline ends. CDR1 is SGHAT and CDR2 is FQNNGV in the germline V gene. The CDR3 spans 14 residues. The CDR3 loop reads CASSLVAGFYEQYF. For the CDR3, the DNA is TGTGCCAGCAGCTTAGTTGCAGGCTTCTACGAGCAGTACTTC.

In nucleotides, the CDR3 is TGCGCCAGCAGCCAAACGTCGGCGGGTGGGTACGAGCAGTACGTC. This gives the protein CASSQTSAGGYEQYV. The rearrangement joins TRBV4-1 to TRBJ2-7; D possibly corresponds to TRBD2 (5 bases). This CDR3 contains 15 residues. Trimming stripped 2 bases from V and 4 bases from J, with 15 bases between. The germline gives CDR1 MGHRA, CDR2 YSYEKL.

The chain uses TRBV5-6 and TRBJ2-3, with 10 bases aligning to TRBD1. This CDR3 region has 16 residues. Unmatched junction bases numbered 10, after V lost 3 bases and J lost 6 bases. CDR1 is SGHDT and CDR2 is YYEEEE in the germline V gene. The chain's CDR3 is CASSSLLPDRGDTQYF. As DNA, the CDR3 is TGTGCCAGCAGCTCTCTTTTACCGGACAGGGGGGATACGCAGTATTTT.

The DNA of the CDR3 is TGTGCCAGCAGCCACAACAGAACTGCCAGCCCCAAAAACATTCAGTACTTC. Encoded protein: CASSHNRTASPKNIQYF. This chain uses TRBV12-1 with TRBJ2-4; TRBD1, the table's D call, was not compared with the DNA. TRBV12-1 is described as a pseudogene. This CDR3 is built from 17 residues.

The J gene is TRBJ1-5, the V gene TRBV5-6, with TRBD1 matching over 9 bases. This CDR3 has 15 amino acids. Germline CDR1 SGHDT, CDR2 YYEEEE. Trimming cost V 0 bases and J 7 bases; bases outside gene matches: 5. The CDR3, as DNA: TGTGCCAGCAGCTTGGCAGGGACAGGGATCCAGCCCCAGCATTTT. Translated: CASSLAGTGIQPQHF.

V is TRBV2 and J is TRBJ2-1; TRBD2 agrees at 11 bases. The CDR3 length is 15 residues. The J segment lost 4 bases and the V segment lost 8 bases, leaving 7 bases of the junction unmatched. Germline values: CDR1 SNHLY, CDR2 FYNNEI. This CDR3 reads CASGATSGAYNEQFF. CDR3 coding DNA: TGTGCCAGCGGGGCGACTAGCGGGGCTTACAATGAGCAGTTCTTC.

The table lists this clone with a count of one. The CDR3 DNA reads as TGTGCCAGTAGTCCGGGGACAGGGGGCTATGAGCAGTTCTTC. Its protein is CASSPGTGGYEQFF. The J gene is TRBJ2-1, the V gene TRBV19; 12 bases align to TRBD1. Germline CDR1 and CDR2: LNHDA and SQIVND (reference sequence). V shed 5 bases, J shed 8 bases, and the junction held 4 bases outside the gene matches. This CDR3 is built from 14 residues.